The next 17 T cell receptor beta chains were all read from a single sample in a study of cytomegalovirus exposure and HLA in healthy donors. The PCR had 60 Vbeta and 13 Jbeta primers. Clones were read by immunoSEQ multiplex PCR, and TCRdb kept only the in-frame ones, dropping some. The table for this sample gives tens of thousands of clones. Sequenced material: PBMCs. These receptor sequences come from a man between 40 and 49 years old in good health and CMV-seronegative.

The rearrangement joins TRBV7-9 to TRBJ2-7, with 7 bases fitting TRBD2. CDR1 is SEHNR, CDR2 FQNEAQ, per germline (reference sequence). V lost 4 bases to trimming and J lost 3 bases; unmatched junction nucleotides: 9. CDR3 length: 15 amino acids. The CDR3 reads CASSSEGGLFYEQYF. CDR3 coding DNA: TGTGCCAGCAGCTCTGAGGGAGGGCTATTCTACGAGCAGTACTTC. Full variable domain (outside the CDR3, taken from reference TRBV7-9 and TRBJ2-7): DTGVSQNPRHKITKRGQNVTFRCDPISEHNRLYWYRQTLGQGPEFLTYFQNEAQLEKSRLLSDRFSAERPKGSFSTLEIQRTEQGDSAMYLCASSSEGGLFYEQYFGPGTRLTVT.

V and J are TRBV18 and TRBJ2-5, with 8 positions matching TRBD1. This CDR3 region has 13 residues. Germline CDR1 and CDR2: KGHSH and LQKENI. The V segment lost 11 bases and the J segment 1 base; nucleotides outside the gene matches: 6. The DNA of the CDR3 is TGTGCCGGACAAGGGACAGGCCAAGAGACCCAGTACTTC. Amino acids: CAGQGTGQETQYF. Combining the CDR3 with reference TRBV18 and TRBJ2-5 gives the whole variable domain NAGVMQNPRHLVRRRGQEARLRCSPMKGHSHVYWYRQLPEEGLKFMVYLQKENIIDESGMPKERFSAEFPKEGPSILRIQQVVRGDSAAYFCAGQGTGQETQYFGPGTRLLVL.

The V and J genes are TRBV6-5 and TRBJ2-7, with 8 bases that match TRBD2. The V gene's germline CDR1 is MNHEY and CDR2 SVGAGI. The CDR3 consists of 15 residues. V lost 6 bases, J lost 4 bases, and 11 bases stayed unmatched. CDR3 sequence reads: CASRSPGLELYEQYF. As DNA, the CDR3 is TGTGCCAGCAGATCTCCGGGACTAGAGTTATACGAGCAGTACTTC.

V gene TRBV6-5 combines with J gene TRBJ1-2; D is uncertain. The V gene lost 2 bases and the J gene lost 0 bases, with 10 bases spanning the gap. The CDR3 runs 15 residues. Germline CDR1 is MNHEY and CDR2 is SVGAGI. The CDR3 is CASSYEARANYGYTF. The DNA of the CDR3 is TGTGCCAGCAGTTACGAGGCCCGAGCTAACTATGGCTACACCTTC.

The V and J genes are TRBV6-6 and TRBJ1-2; 7 bases align to TRBD1. Germline CDR1 is MNHNY and CDR2 is SVGAGI (reference sequence). The CDR3 sequence is 14 residues long. Unmatched junction bases numbered 2, after V lost 4 bases and J lost 0 bases. This CDR3 is CASSSGTANYGYTF. In DNA, the CDR3 is TGTGCCAGCAGTTCCGGGACAGCTAACTATGGCTACACCTTC.

The chain couples TRBV18 to TRBJ2-3; TRBD2 matches 15 bases. Germline CDR1 reads KGHSH; CDR2 reads LQKENI. The CDR3 covers 14 residues. After removal of 8 bases from V and 5 bases from J, the junction contained 2 bases not matched to a gene. The CDR3 here is CASRTSGREDTQYF. The CDR3 nucleotides are TGTGCCAGCCGGACTAGCGGGAGGGAAGATACGCAGTATTTT.

This chain connects TRBV6-5 to TRBJ2-3, with TRBD2 matching over 9 bases. CDR1 is MNHEY, CDR2 SVGAGI, per germline. The CDR3 sequence is 14 residues long. V shed 2 bases, J shed 6 bases, and the junction held 3 bases outside the gene matches. CDR3 nucleotides: TGTGCCAGCAGTTACCAGCTAGCGGGGGATACGCAGTATTTT. Residues: CASSYQLAGDTQYF.

J is TRBJ1-1 and V is TRBV5-1; D remains unclear. V was clipped by 0 bases and J by 5 bases, with 17 bases between them. The V gene's germline CDR1 is SGHRS and CDR2 YFSETQ. The CDR3 runs 16 residues. In nucleotides, the CDR3 is TGCGCCAGCAGCTTGGCCGTTTCCGGAGTGGGTACTGAAGCTTTCTTT. It translates to CASSLAVSGVGTEAFF.

This chain joins TRBV5-6 and TRBJ1-5, with 8 bases fitting TRBD1. The CDR3 covers 14 residues. Germline assignment: CDR1 SGHDT and CDR2 YYEEEE. V lost 4 bases to trimming and J lost 7 bases; unmatched junction nucleotides: 7. CDR3 sequence reads: CASSIRQGRQPQHF. The CDR3 nucleotides are TGTGCCAGCAGCATTAGACAGGGGCGACAGCCCCAGCATTTT.

The chain carries TRBV25-1 and TRBJ1-1; D is uncertain. Trimming cost V 5 bases and J 11 bases, with 12 bases left between them. CDR3 length: 11 residues. In germline, CDR1 is MGHDK, CDR2 SYGVNS. Here the CDR3 reads CASSTQFWAFF. CDR3 DNA sequence: TGTGCCAGCAGTACCCAGTTCTGGGCTTTCTTT.

The chain joins TRBV30 to TRBJ2-5, with 10 bases matching TRBD2. The CDR3 is 14 amino acids. The ends lost 2 bases at V and 4 bases at J; junction bases unmatched: 4. The germline V gene encodes CDR1 GTSNPN and CDR2 SVGIG (reference sequence). The CDR3 DNA reads TGTGCCTGGAGTCCGGGACTAGCGAGAGAGACCCAGTACTTC. It specifies CAWSPGLARETQYF.

The chain links TRBV6-5 to TRBJ2-7; 9 bases are shared with TRBD1. Trimming removed 5 bases from V and 3 bases from J; junction bases left unmatched: 5. CDR1 is MNHEY, CDR2 SVGAGI, per germline. The CDR3 is 14 amino acids. As DNA, the CDR3 is TGTGCCAGCAGTGCCGGGACAGGGAACTACGAGCAGTACTTC. This translates into CASSAGTGNYEQYF.

The chain combines TRBV18 with TRBJ1-2; 7 bases agree with TRBD1. Germline V gene sequence: CDR1 KGHSH, CDR2 LQKENI. This CDR3 is built from 13 residues. Trimming at V came to 6 bases and at J to 6 bases, leaving 7 bases not matched to a gene. The CDR3 reads CASSGTENHGYTF. In DNA, the CDR3 is TGTGCCAGCTCCGGGACAGAGAACCATGGCTACACCTTC.

Regarding this clone: The same CDR3 can be traced to other DNA sequences in this sample. This sequence joins TRBV6-1 and TRBJ2-1; 11 nucleotides line up with TRBD2. This CDR3 is 15 amino acids long. Germline V gene sequence: CDR1 MNHNS, CDR2 SASEGT. V shed 3 bases and J 3 bases; nucleotides not matched to a gene: 1. The CDR3 sequence: CASSETSGDYNEQFF. CDR3 bases: TGTGCCAGCAGTGAGACTAGCGGGGACTACAATGAGCAGTTCTTC.

The V and J genes are TRBV6-4 and TRBJ2-2; 7 bases align to TRBD2. The CDR3 runs 16 residues. With V trimmed by 0 bases and J by 3 bases, 4 bases remained unmatched. The germline V gene encodes CDR1 MRHNA and CDR2 SNTAGT. CDR3 nucleotide sequence: TGTGCCAGCAGTGACTCCGCGGGAGCGGACACCGGGGAGCTGTTTTTT. As protein: CASSDSAGADTGELFF.

The V call is TRBV5-1, the J call TRBJ2-2, with 10 bases aligning to TRBD2. Trimming removed 4 bases from V and 0 bases from J; junction bases left unmatched: 0. The CDR3 length is 15 residues. The V gene's germline CDR1 is SGHRS and CDR2 YFSETQ. The CDR3 DNA reads TGCGCCAGCAGCACTAGCGGGACGAACACCGGGGAGCTGTTTTTT. Its protein is CASSTSGTNTGELFF.

The J gene is TRBJ1-2, the V gene TRBV6-5, with TRBD1 identical over 11 bases. From germline, CDR1 is MNHEY and CDR2 SVGAGI. This CDR3 contains 16 residues. The junction had 1 base not matched to a gene; V was cut back by 0 bases and J by 1 base. CDR3 DNA: TGTGCCAGCAGTTACTCTGGGACAGGGGGTAACTATGGCTACACCTTC. This codes for CASSYSGTGGNYGYTF.